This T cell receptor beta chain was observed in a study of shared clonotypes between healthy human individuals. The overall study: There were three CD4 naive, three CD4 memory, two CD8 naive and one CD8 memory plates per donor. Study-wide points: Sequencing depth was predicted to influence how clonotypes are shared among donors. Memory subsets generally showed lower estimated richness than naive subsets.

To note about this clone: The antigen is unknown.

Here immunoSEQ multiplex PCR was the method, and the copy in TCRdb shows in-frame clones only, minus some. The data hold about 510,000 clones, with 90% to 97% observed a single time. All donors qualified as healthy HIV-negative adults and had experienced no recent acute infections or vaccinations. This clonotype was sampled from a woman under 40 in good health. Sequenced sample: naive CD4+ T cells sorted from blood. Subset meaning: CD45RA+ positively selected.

The chain's CDR3 is CASEAKDSNQPQHF. The CDR3 bases are TGTGCCAGCGAGGCGAAGGATAGCAATCAGCCCCAGCATTTT. The chain links TRBV10-3 to TRBJ1-5; D ambiguous. CDR1 and CDR2 (germline): ENHRY, SYGVKD. The CDR3 is 14 amino acids. V lost 10 bases to trimming and J lost 0 bases, with 13 bases between them.